This entry is about one T cell receptor (beta chain). This clone was counted once. The target of this receptor is not known. Base quality data are lacking; no much larger clone is found one base away. Each collaborating institution followed its own protocols to collect whole blood in K2EDTA tubes. For TCRbeta analysis, collaborator samples were shipped as frozen whole blood, as isolated PBMCs, or as DNA extracted from either sample type. This entry comes from a study of blood T cell repertoires in COVID-19 (TCRdb year 2020). A note on the overall study: Samples from collaborators originated in the United States, Italy and Spain and spanned both the acute and convalescent phases of COVID-19. The prospective study material was composed of cDNA or gDNA derived from T cells, B-cell-depleted T cells, or PBMCs. Subjects who had been exposed to COVID-19, were actively infected with it, or had recovered from it provided the deeply sampled blood TCRbeta repertoires that made up the dataset. The repertoires were released in a freely available public database meant as a resource for research on the immune response to SARS-CoV-2. Samples came from the ongoing ImmuneRACE study (first 160 participants) plus 1,254 subjects from 6 global collaborators. The sample metadata nearly always contained a de-identified subject ID, COVID-19 status, age in years and sex. Where HLA class I and class II types were available, the types were taken from metadata supplied by the sample provider, not from assay-based typing. Points the paper makes about the study in general: The quantity of clinical and demographic metadata differed by source and by participant and was supplied without curation.

V drops 1 base and J drops 2 bases, leaving 8 bases in between. The CDR3 spans 14 residues, from the cysteine through the phenylalanine. The CDR3 DNA has 42 bases and is translated from base 1. CDR1 SGHKS and CDR2 YYEKEE are derived from the germline V gene (reference sequence). The immunoSEQ Assay, a bias-controlled multiplex PCR, was used to amplify TCRbeta CDR3 regions from genomic DNA. Processing in the source paper ran as follows. The number of nucleated cells in each sample was estimated by amplification of reference gene primers within the assay. Sequence reads were collapsed and filtered to measure the absolute abundance of every unique TCRbeta CDR3 rearrangement. For each sample, productive Simpson clonality was calculated as the square root of Simpson's diversity index over productive rearrangements. The immuneACCESS repertoire file appears here via TCRdb, limited to in-frame rearrangements. These files lack a portion of the clones; in checked studies, under half of the deficit traces to unresolved V genes, and the cause of the others is not known. The DNA gave D and trimming, while V, J and clone size come from that table. Here the sample has around 200,000 clones; roughly four fifths occur a single time. The ten most abundant clones make up approximately 7.3% of the sample.

The sequenced sample was peripheral blood. The chain couples TRBV5-5 to TRBJ2-3, with TRBD1 tentatively as D gene (5 bases match). This receptor was identified in a human donor in a cohort sampled during active COVID-19. CDR3 region: CASSLNRITDTQYF. DNA sequence: TGTGCCAGCAGCTTGAACAGGATCACAGATACGCAGTATTTT.